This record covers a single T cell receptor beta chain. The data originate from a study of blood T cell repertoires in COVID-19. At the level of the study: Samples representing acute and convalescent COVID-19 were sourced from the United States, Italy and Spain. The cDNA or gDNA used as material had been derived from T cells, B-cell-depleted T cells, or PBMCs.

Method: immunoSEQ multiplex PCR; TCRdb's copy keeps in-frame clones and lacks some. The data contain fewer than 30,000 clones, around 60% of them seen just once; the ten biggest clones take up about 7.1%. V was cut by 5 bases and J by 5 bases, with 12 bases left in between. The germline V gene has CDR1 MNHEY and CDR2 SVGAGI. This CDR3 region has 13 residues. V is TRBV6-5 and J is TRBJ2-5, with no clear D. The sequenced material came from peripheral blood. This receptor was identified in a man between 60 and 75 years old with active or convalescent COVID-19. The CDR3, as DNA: TGTGCCAGCAGTCCTTACTCGGTGGAGACCCAGTACTTC. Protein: CASSPYSVETQYF.